The T cell receptor beta chain under discussion was sequenced for a study of identical twins (dated by TCRdb to 2016 to 2017). In the study overall: TCR alpha and beta repertoires from monozygotic twins, unrelated adults of various ages and cord blood were deep-sequenced to test whether fetal clonotypes persist. To rule out contamination, replicate twin experiments were performed at different times with different library preparation protocols. The paper as a whole reports these results and caveats: Compared with coincidental sharing between unrelated individuals, out-of-frame TCR alpha sequences shared between twins had an excess of sequences with low generation probability. Out-of-frame TCR alpha sharing in monozygotic twins was systematically underestimated by recombination models, whereas sharing between unrelated individuals was in agreement with the recombination models. Conclusions relied on cross-sectional statistical analysis, since the same donors could not be followed over many years. Zero-insertion analyses could be partly confounded by invariant T cells such as MAIT and iNKT, although diverse VJ usage argued against such confounding for most clonotypes. Abundant cord blood beta clonotypes had fewer insertions, young adult naive repertoires showed a similar but weaker trend, and memory repertoires showed no such trend. A weaker excess of twin sharing was found in beta out-of-frame sequences because the signal-to-noise ratio was lowered by fewer shared sequences.

Only healthy Caucasian donors were included. The CDR3 runs 16 amino acids, cysteine and phenylalanine included. The CDR3 DNA has 48 bases and is translated from base 1. Trimming accounts for 1 base at V and 5 bases at J, while the number of junction bases matched to no gene is 8. In the case of this clonotype: Its binding antigen is unknown. There are no base qualities to consult, and no much larger clone falls within one base.

Library creation used 5' RACE. TCRdb names Illumina HiSeq 2000 as the instrument used. Template switching added a universal primer binding site, and the final cDNA carried a unique molecular identifier that allowed TCR cDNA molecules to be counted accurately. Specific primers in the conserved constant-segment region were used to synthesize first-strand cDNA for the TCR alpha and beta chains. Each cDNA library was double barcoded, with a SMART-Mk sample barcode plus Illumina barcodes, to control for contamination. TruSeq adapter sequences and Illumina sample barcodes were added in two successive PCR steps. Sequencing of the TCR alpha and beta cDNA libraries was done on the Illumina HiSeq platform using custom primers. The original methods were these. Raw reads were processed with MiGEC to extract unique molecular identifiers, and MiXCR was used to determine CDR3 positions. For each individual, recombination models were inferred using an EM algorithm with the repgenHMM and IGoR tools. The analysis of shared clonotypes was done with the tcR package in R, with sharing normalized by the product of cloneset sizes. To study raw recombination without the effects of thymic and clonal selection, out-of-frame nonproductive sequences were analyzed. TCRdb applied fastp at Q25 and MiXCR to the public reads, then kept only in-frame beta chains. Records with the same CDR3 protein are collapsed into one entry carrying the most frequent genes and DNA. The V and J calls, along with clone size, are taken from TCRdb and not from the paper's own processing. Counted in this sample were 1,800,000 or so distinct CDR3 sequences; around a third of them appeared once. The ten largest clones take up approximately 0.25% of the sample.

The specimen sequenced was cord blood. The rearrangement joined TRBV12-3 or TRBV12-4 to TRBJ1-5; 7 bases in between match TRBD1. This TCR came from a newborn girl in good health. The CDR3: CASSLGVQGLDQPQHF. Here is the DNA: TGTGCCAGCAGTTTAGGTGTACAGGGGTTGGATCAGCCCCAGCATTTT.